The rows below give T cell receptor beta chains drawn from one sample of a study of blood T cell repertoires in COVID-19. The protocol was immunoSEQ multiplex PCR, while the TCRdb copy is restricted to in-frame clones and leaves out a portion. This table holds 140,000 to 150,000 clones, 88% found once. Sequencing was carried out using peripheral blood. These receptors all come from a man between 65 and 85 years old with acute or convalescent COVID-19. The CDR3 runs from the conserved cysteine through the conserved F or W. The D gene is left open where the match is weak. Only part of the rows carry a size: once, few, many, or a class if the clone is expanded.

>-|-|TRBJ2-7|TRBV15
CATSSTRSSYEQYF
TGTGCCACCAGCAGCACCAGGTCCTCCTACGAGCAGTACTTC
>-|-|TRBJ1-6|TRBV7-2
CASSPQSRNSPLHF
TGTGCCAGCAGCCCACAGAGTAGGAATTCACCCCTCCACTTT
>-|TRBD1|TRBJ2-5|TRBV5-1
CASSFTGTGYQETQYF
TGCGCCAGCAGCTTTACCGGGACAGGGTACCAAGAGACCCAGTACTTC
>few|TRBD1|TRBJ2-1|TRBV6-5
CASSIDRGMDEQFF
TGTGCCAGCAGCATAGACAGGGGGATGGATGAGCAGTTCTTC
>-|-|TRBJ1-1|TRBV12-3/TRBV12-4
CARTRLYAFF
TGTGCCAGGACTAGGCTGTACGCTTTCTTT
>once|-|TRBJ1-4|TRBV28
CASSLDSTREKLFF
TGTGCCAGCAGTTTAGACAGTACTCGGGAAAAACTGTTTTTT
>-|TRBD2|TRBJ2-2|TRBV7-2
CASSFNAGGTGELFF
TGTGCCAGCAGCTTTAACGCGGGGGGGACCGGGGAGCTGTTTTTT
>-|TRBD1|TRBJ2-2|TRBV7-8
CASSETGGHTGELFF
TGTGCCAGCAGCGAGACAGGGGGCCACACCGGGGAGCTGTTTTTT
>-|-|TRBJ1-6|TRBV27
CASTYRENNSPLHF
TGTGCCAGCACCTATCGGGAGAATAATTCACCCCTCCACTTT
>-|TRBD1|TRBJ2-3|TRBV3-1/TRBV3-2
CASSQDAQGADTQYF
TGTGCCAGCAGCCAAGATGCACAGGGGGCAGATACGCAGTATTTT
>-|-|TRBJ2-7|TRBV30
CAWSYGSSYEQYF
TGTGCCTGGAGTTACGGGTCCTCCTACGAGCAGTACTTC
>-|TRBD1|TRBJ1-1|TRBV6-5
CASSYRGPNTEAFF
TGTGCCAGCTCATACAGGGGACCGAACACTGAAGCTTTCTTT
>-|-|TRBJ1-6|TRBV19
CASSIAGAGSPLHF
TGTGCCAGTAGTATCGCAGGGGCCGGTTCACCCCTCCACTTT
>-|-|TRBJ2-3|TRBV10-1
CASSVGAGPFYTDTQYF
TGCGCCAGCAGTGTTGGTGCGGGACCATTCTACACAGATACGCAGTATTTT
>-|TRBD1|TRBJ2-7|TRBV11-3
CASSAKQGASYEQYF
TGTGCCAGCAGCGCGAAACAGGGGGCATCCTACGAGCAGTACTTC
>-|TRBD2|TRBJ2-7|TRBV28
CASTGTSGFYEQYF
TGTGCCAGTACCGGGACTAGCGGTTTCTACGAGCAGTACTTC
>-|TRBD1|TRBJ1-5|TRBV6-5
CASSRTGVQPQHF
TGTGCCAGCAGCCGAACAGGGGTGCAGCCCCAGCATTTT
>-|-|TRBJ1-1|TRBV5-1
CASRGGQRNTEAFF
TGCGCCAGCAGAGGCGGACAGAGGAACACTGAAGCTTTCTTT
>-|TRBD1|TRBJ1-1|TRBV9
CASSARGRDEAFF
TGTGCCAGCAGCGCCAGGGGGCGCGATGAAGCTTTCTTT
>-|TRBD1|TRBJ2-1|TRBV4-1
CASSQEDRGYNEQFF
TGCGCCAGCAGCCAGGAGGACAGGGGGTACAATGAGCAGTTCTTC
>-|TRBD2|TRBJ2-7|TRBV5-1
CASSQNAGGPNEQYF
TGCGCCAGCAGCCAGAACGCGGGGGGGCCTAACGAGCAGTACTTC
>-|TRBD1|TRBJ1-3|TRBV9
CASSVADRVFSGNTIYF
TGTGCCAGCAGCGTAGCGGACAGGGTCTTCTCTGGAAACACCATATATTTT
>-|-|TRBJ1-1|TRBV10-2
CASRGANTEAFF
TGCGCCAGCAGAGGAGCGAACACTGAAGCTTTCTTT
>-|TRBD1|TRBJ2-5|TRBV7-9
CASTPRDRVQETQYF
TGTGCCAGCACCCCAAGGGACAGAGTCCAAGAGACCCAGTACTTC
>-|-|TRBJ1-6|TRBV4-1
CASSQVPGFNSPLHF
TGCGCCAGCAGCCAAGTCCCAGGGTTTAATTCACCCCTCCACTTT
>-|TRBD1|TRBJ1-4|TRBV28
CASSKQGFNEKLFF
TGTGCCAGCAGCAAACAGGGGTTTAATGAAAAACTGTTTTTT
>-|-|TRBJ1-1|TRBV19
CASSIPDRNRGKAFF
TGTGCCAGTAGTATTCCAGACAGAAACCGGGGGAAAGCTTTCTTT
>-|-|TRBJ2-3|TRBV5-8
CASSLRTDTQYF
TGTGCCAGCAGCCTGAGGACAGATACGCAGTATTTT
>few|TRBD1|TRBJ2-1|TRBV7-6
CASSGGQGLYNEQFF
TGTGCCAGCAGCGGGGGACAGGGACTCTACAATGAGCAGTTCTTC